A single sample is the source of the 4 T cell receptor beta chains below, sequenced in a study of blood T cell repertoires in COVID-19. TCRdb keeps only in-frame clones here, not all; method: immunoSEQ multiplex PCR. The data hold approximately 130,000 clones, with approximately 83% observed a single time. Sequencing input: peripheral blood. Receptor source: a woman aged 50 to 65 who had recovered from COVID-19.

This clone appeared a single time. The CDR3, as DNA: TGTGCCAGTAGTATGAGGTCAGGGTTTCAGCCCCAGCATTTT. Encoded protein: CASSMRSGFQPQHF. This chain connects TRBV19 to TRBJ1-5, with D possibly TRBD1 on 5 matching bases. Germline V gene data show CDR1 as LNHDA and CDR2 as SQIVND (reference sequence). CDR3 length equals 14 residues. V was pared by 3 bases and J by 6 bases, with 12 bases between.

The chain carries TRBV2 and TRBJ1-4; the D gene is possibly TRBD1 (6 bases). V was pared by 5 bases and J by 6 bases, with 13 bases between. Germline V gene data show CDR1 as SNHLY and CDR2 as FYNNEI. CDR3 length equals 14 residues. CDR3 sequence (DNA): TGTGCCAGCAGTTTTGACAGGATCGATGAAAAACTGTTTTTT. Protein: CASSFDRIDEKLFF.

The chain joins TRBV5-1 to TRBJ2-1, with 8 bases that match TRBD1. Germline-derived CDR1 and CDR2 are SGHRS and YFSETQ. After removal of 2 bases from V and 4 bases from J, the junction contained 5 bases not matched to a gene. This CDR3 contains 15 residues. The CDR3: CASSFTGGTYNEQFF. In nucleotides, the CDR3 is TGCGCCAGCAGCTTTACAGGGGGTACGTACAATGAGCAGTTCTTC. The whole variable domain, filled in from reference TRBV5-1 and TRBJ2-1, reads KAGVTQTPRYLIKTRGQQVTLSCSPISGHRSVSWYQQTPGQGLQFLFEYFSETQRNKGNFPGRFSGRQFSNSRSEMNVSTLELGDSALYLCASSFTGGTYNEQFFGPGTRLTVL.

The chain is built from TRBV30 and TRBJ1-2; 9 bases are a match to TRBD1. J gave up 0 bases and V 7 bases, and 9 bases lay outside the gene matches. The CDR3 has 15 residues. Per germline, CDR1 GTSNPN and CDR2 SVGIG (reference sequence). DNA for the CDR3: TGTGCCTTCCGGGACAGGGCAGGACCTAACTATGGCTACACCTTC. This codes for CAFRDRAGPNYGYTF. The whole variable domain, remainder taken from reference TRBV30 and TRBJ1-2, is SQTIHQWPATLVQPVGSPLSLECTVEGTSNPNLYWYRQAAGRGLQLLFYSVGIGQISSEVPQNLSASRPQDRQFILSSKKLLLSDSGFYLCAFRDRAGPNYGYTFGSGTRLTVV.